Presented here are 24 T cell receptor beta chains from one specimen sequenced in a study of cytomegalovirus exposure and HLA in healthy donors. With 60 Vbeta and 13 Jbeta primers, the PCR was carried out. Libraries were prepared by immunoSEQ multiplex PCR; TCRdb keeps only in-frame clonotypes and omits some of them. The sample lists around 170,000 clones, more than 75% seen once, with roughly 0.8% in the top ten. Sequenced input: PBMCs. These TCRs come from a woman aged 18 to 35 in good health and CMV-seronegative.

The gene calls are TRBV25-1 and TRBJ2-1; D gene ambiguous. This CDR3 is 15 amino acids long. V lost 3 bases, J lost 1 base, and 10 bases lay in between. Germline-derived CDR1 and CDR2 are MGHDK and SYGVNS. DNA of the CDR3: TGTGCCAGCAGTGAGGGTTTGAGGTCCTACAATGAGCAGTTCTTC. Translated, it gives CASSEGLRSYNEQFF.

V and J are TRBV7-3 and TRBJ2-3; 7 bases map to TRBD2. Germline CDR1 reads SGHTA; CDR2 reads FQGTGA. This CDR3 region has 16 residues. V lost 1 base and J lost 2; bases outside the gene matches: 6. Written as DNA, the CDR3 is TGTGCCAGCAGCTTAATCCCGGGAGGCCCCACAGATACGCAGTATTTT. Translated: CASSLIPGGPTDTQYF. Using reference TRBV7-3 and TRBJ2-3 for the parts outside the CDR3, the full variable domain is GAGVSQTPSNKVTEKGKYVELRCDPISGHTALYWYRQSLGQGPEFLIYFQGTGAADDSGLPNDRFFAVRPEGSVSTLKIQRTERGDSAVYLCASSLIPGGPTDTQYFGPGTRLTVL.

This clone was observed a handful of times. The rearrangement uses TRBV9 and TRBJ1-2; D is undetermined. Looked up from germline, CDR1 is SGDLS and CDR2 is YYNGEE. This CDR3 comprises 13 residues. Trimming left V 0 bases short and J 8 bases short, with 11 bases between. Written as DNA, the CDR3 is TGTGCCAGCAGCGTAGCTGAGGGTAGCGGCTACACCTTC. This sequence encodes CASSVAEGSGYTF.

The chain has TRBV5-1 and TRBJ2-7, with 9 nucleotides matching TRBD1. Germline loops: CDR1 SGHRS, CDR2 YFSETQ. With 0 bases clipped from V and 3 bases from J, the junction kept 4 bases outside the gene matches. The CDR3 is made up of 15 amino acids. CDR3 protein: CASSLEQGAFYEQYF. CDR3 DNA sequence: TGCGCCAGCAGCTTGGAACAGGGGGCTTTCTACGAGCAGTACTTC.

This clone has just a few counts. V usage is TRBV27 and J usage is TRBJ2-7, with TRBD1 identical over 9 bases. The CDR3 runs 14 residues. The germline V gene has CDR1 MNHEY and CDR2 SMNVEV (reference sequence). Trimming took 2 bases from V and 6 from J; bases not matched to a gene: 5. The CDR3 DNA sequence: TGTGCCAGCAGTTTAGGGACAGGGTCAATCGAGCAGTACTTC. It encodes CASSLGTGSIEQYF.

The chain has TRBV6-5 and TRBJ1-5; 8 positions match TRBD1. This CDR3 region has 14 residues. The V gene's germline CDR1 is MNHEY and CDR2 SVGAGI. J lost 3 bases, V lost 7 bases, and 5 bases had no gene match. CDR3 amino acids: CASKDRENNQPQHF. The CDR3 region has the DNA TGTGCCAGCAAGGACAGGGAAAACAATCAGCCCCAGCATTTT.

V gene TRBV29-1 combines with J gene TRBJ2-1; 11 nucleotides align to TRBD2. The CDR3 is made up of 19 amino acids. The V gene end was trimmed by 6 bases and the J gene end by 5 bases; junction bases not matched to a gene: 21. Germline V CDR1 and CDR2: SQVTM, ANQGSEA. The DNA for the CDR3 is TGCAGCGTCCACAATAGCGGGGGGGCTACGGACGGGATCCACAATGAGCAGTTCTTC. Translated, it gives CSVHNSGGATDGIHNEQFF.

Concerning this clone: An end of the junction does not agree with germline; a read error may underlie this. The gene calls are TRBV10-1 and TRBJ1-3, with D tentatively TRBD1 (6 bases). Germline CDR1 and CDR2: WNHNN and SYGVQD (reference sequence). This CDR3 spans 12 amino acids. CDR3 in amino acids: CASTGDGSTIYF. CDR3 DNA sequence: TGCGCCAGCACAGGGGACGGAAGCACCATATATTTT.

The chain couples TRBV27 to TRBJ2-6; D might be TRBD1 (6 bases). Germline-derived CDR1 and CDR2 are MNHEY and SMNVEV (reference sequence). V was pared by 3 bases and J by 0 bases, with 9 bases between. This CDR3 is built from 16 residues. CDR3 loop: CASSLTGSSGANVLTF. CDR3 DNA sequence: TGTGCCAGCAGTTTGACAGGCTCCTCTGGGGCCAACGTCCTGACTTTC.

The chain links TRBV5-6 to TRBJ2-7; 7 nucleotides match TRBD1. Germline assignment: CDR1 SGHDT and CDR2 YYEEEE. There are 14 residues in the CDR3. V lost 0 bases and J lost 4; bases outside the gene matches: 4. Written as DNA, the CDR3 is TGTGCCAGCAGCTTGGGACAGGGAGCTTACGAGCAGTACTTC. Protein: CASSLGQGAYEQYF.

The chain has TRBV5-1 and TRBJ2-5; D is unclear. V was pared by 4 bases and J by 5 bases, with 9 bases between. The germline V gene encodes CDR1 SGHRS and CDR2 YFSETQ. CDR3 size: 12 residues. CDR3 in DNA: TGCGCCAGCAGCCCGGTTGAGGAGACCCAGTACTTC. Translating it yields CASSPVEETQYF.

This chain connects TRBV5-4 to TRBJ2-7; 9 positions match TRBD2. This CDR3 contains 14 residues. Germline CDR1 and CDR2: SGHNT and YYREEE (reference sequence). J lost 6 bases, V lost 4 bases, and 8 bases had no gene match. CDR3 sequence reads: CASSPQGLASEQYF. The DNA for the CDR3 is TGTGCCAGCAGCCCGCAGGGACTAGCAAGCGAGCAGTACTTC. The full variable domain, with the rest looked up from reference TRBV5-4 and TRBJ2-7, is ETGVTQSPTHLIKTRGQQVTLRCSSQSGHNTVSWYQQALGQGPQFIFQYYREEENGRGNFPPRFSGLQFPNYSSELNVNALELDDSALYLCASSPQGLASEQYFGPGTRLTVT.

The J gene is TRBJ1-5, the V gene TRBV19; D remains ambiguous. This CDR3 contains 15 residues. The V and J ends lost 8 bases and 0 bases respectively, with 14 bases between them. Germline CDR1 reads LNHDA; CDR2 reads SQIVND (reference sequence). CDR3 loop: CASRLSVNSNQPQHF. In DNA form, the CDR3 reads TGTGCCAGTCGCCTCTCGGTGAATAGCAATCAGCCCCAGCATTTT.

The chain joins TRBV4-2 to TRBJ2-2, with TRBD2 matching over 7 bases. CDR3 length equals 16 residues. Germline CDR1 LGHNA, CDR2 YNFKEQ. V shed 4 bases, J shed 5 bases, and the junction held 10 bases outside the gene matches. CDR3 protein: CASSPLWGEGTGELFF. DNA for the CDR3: TGTGCCAGCAGCCCATTGTGGGGGGAGGGTACCGGGGAGCTGTTTTTT.

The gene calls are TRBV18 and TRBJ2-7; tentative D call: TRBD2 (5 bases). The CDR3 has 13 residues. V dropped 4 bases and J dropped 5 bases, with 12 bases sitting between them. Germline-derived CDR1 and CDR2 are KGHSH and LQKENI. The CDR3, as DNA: TGTGCCAGCTCACGGGGAGCTGGGGACGAGCAGTACTTC. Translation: CASSRGAGDEQYF.

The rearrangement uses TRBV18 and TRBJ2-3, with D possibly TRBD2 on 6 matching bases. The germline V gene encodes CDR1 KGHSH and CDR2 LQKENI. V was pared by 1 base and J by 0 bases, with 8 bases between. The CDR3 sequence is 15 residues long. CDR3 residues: CASSPLGGSTDTQYF. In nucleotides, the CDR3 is TGTGCCAGCTCACCACTGGGGGGAAGCACAGATACGCAGTATTTT.

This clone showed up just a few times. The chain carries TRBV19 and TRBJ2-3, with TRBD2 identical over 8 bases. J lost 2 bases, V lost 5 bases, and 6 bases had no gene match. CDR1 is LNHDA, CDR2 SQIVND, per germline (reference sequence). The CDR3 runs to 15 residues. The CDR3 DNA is TGTGCCAGTAGTTCCGGGGGGGGTTTCACAGATACGCAGTATTTT. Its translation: CASSSGGGFTDTQYF.

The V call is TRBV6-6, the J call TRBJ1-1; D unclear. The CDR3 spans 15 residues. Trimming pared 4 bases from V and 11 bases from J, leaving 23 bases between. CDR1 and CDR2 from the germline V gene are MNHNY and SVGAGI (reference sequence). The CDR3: CASSSFQAIKWYAFF. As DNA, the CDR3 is TGTGCCAGCAGTTCGTTTCAAGCCATTAAGTGGTACGCTTTCTTT.

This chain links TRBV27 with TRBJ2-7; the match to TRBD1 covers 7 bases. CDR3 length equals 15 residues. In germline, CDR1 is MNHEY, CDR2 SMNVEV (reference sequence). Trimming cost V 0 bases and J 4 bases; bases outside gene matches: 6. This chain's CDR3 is CASSLSPGQLYEQYF. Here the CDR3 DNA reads TGTGCCAGCAGTTTATCCCCGGGACAGTTATACGAGCAGTACTTC.

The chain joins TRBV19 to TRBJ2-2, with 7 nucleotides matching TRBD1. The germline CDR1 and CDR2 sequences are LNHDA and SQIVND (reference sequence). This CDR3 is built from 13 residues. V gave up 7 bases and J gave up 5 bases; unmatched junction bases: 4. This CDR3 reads CASNQQGTGELFF. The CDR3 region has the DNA TGTGCCAGTAACCAACAGGGGACCGGGGAGCTGTTTTTT.

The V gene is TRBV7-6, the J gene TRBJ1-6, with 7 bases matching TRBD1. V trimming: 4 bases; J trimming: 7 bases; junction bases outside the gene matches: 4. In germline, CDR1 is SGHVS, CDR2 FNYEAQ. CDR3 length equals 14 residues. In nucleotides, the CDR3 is TGTGCCAGCAGCTCGGGACAGTTAAATTCACCCCTCCACTTT. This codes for CASSSGQLNSPLHF. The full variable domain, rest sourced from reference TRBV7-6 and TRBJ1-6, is GAGVSQSPRYKVTKRGQDVALRCDPISGHVSLYWYRQALGQGPEFLTYFNYEAQQDKSGLPNDRFSAERPEGSISTLTIQRTEQRDSAMYRCASSSGQLNSPLHFGNGTRLTVT.

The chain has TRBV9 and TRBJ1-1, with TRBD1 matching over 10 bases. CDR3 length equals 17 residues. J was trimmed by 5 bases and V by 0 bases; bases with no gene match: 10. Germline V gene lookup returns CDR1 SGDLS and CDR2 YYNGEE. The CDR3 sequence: CASSVGGQGSRWTEAFF. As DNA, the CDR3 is TGTGCCAGCAGCGTAGGGGGACAGGGGTCTAGGTGGACTGAAGCTTTCTTT.

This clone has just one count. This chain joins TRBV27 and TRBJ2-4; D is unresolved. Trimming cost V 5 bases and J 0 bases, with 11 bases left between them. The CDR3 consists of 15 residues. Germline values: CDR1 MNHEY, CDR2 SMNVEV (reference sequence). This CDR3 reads CASSPSIIAKNIQYF. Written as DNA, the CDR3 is TGTGCCAGCAGTCCGTCTATCATAGCCAAAAACATTCAGTACTTC.

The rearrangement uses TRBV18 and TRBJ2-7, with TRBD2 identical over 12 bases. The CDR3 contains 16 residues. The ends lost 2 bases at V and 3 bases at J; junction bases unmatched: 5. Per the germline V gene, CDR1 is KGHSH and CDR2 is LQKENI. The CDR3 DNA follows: TGTGCCAGCTCACCAATCCCGACTAGCGGGAGCTACGAGCAGTACTTC. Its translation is CASSPIPTSGSYEQYF.